This T cell receptor (beta chain) is from a study of response to subunit inactivated influenza vaccine. General study points: Researchers suggested that each seasonal influenza vaccination recruits few new T cells.

TCRdb re-derived calls from the RT-PCR reads in MiXCR, one entry per CDR3 protein. The repertoire holds fewer than 350,000 distinct CDR3 sequences, with roughly 22% as singletons. Concerning this clonotype: Its antigen remains unidentified.

The germline V gene encodes CDR1 LGHDT and CDR2 YNNKEL (reference sequence). V was clipped by 0 bases and J by 8 bases, with 13 bases between them. The CDR3 extends over 15 amino acids. The sequences come from PBMCs from blood, collected less than 22 months after vaccination. The receptor was derived from a man in his fifties or sixties who received an inactivated influenza vaccine. The gene calls are TRBV3-1 and TRBJ1-4; D uncertain. The CDR3 is CASSQEMPGQEKLFF. The CDR3 region has the DNA TGTGCCAGCAGCCAAGAAATGCCGGGCCAAGAAAAACTGTTTTTT.